Sequencing of this T cell receptor (beta chain) was carried out in a study of blood T cell repertoires in COVID-19. Overall study: T cells, B-cell-depleted T cells, or PBMCs provided the cDNA or gDNA that served as material.

V was pared by 5 bases and J by 2 bases, with 4 bases of the junction left unmatched. This CDR3 is 15 amino acids long. Germline loops: CDR1 MNHNS, CDR2 SASEGT. How the authors handled the data: Amplification from reference gene primers served as the basis for estimated nucleated cell counts. TCRdb's copy holds only in-frame clones and misses some; the assay was immunoSEQ multiplex PCR. Clone size and the V and J calls come from that table; the DNA yielded D and trimming. Of over 60,000 clones detected, 90% appear once; the ten largest clones hold around 1.3%. The rearrangement joins TRBV6-1 to TRBJ2-3; 10 bases align to TRBD2. The sequence was collected from a man in his sixties with acute or convalescent COVID-19. Sequences were obtained from peripheral blood. CDR3 protein: CASSLAGGITDTQYF. As DNA, the CDR3 is TGTGCCAGCAGTTTAGCGGGGGGAATCACAGATACGCAGTATTTT.